The 26 T cell receptor beta chains below come from one sample, sequenced in a study of T cell clusters in autoimmune cytopenias. Multiplex touch-down PCR amplified TRB using TRB-A and TRB-B pools in one tube. TCRdb reanalyzed the multiplex PCR reads and collapses them to one entry per CDR3 protein, without DNA. This sample's table reports approximately 2,000 distinct CDR3 sequences. Tens of thousands of genome equivalents of blood DNA were amplified for TRB. This sample also belongs to another study, concerning T cell repertoires in aging, cancer and after chemotherapy.

Sample: peripheral blood. The receptor source for this set is a human donor in good health.

The chain couples TRBV6-2 or TRBV6-3 to TRBJ1-2; TCRdb selects TRBD1, and the lack of DNA leaves this call unchecked. This CDR3 comprises 13 residues. Germline CDR1 and CDR2: MNHEY and SVGEGT. The CDR3 is CASIRAGGYGYTF.

V is TRBV10-1 and J is TRBJ2-7; TCRdb's D call of TRBD2 is untestable without DNA. CDR1 and CDR2 (germline): WNHNN, SYGVQD (reference sequence). The CDR3 length is 16 residues. CDR3 loop: CASSEVSGSSFYEQYF.

In terms of frequency, this clonotype is medium-sized (0.01 to 0.1%). The gene calls are TRBV5-4 and TRBJ2-3; TCRdb outputs TRBD1, but without DNA this stays unchecked. Germline-derived CDR1 and CDR2 are SGHNT and YYREEE (reference sequence). The CDR3 is 17 residues long. The CDR3: CASSLEGGGPRADTQYF.

The genes are TRBV11-2 and TRBJ1-1; TCRdb reports TRBD1, a call that lacks DNA to check it against. The CDR3 covers 14 residues. The germline V gene encodes CDR1 SGHAT and CDR2 FQNNGV. Here the CDR3 reads CASRSVRGQTEAFF.

By frequency, this clonotype is large. CDR3 region: CASRGTGGEQYF. This chain connects TRBV19 to TRBJ2-7; TCRdb outputs TRBD1, but without DNA this stays unchecked. The CDR3 consists of 12 residues. Germline CDR1 reads LNHDA; CDR2 reads SQIVND (reference sequence).

This clonotype is classed as medium-sized (0.01 to 0.1%) by frequency. This chain joins TRBV5-3 and TRBJ2-7; the TCRdb D gene call, TRBD1, has no DNA to confirm it. TRBV5-3 is known as an ORF, though its function is uncertain. CDR3 size: 19 residues. CDR3 region: CARRPLTGALGGLSYEQYF.

By frequency, this clonotype registers medium-sized. The chain has TRBV18 and TRBJ1-1; the TCRdb call, TRBD1, lacks DNA for checking. This CDR3 spans 14 amino acids. Germline V CDR1 and CDR2: KGHSH, LQKENI. This chain's CDR3 is CASSSRDQRPEAFF.

Measured by frequency, this clonotype is large. The chain links TRBV5-6 to TRBJ2-3. CDR3 size: 15 residues. Per germline, CDR1 SGHDT and CDR2 YYEEEE. The CDR3 here is CASSSRWTSKDTQYF.

This clonotype shows up as large by frequency. V is TRBV19 and J is TRBJ2-2; there is no DNA to check the TCRdb D call of TRBD2. The germline gives CDR1 LNHDA, CDR2 SQIVND (reference sequence). The CDR3 covers 16 residues. CDR3: CASSIRGGLNTGELFF.

This clonotype is called medium-sized based on its frequency. The chain is built from TRBV30 and TRBJ2-1; TCRdb proposes TRBD1, but this gene call is untestable without DNA. Germline assignment: CDR1 GTSNPN and CDR2 SVGIG (reference sequence). The CDR3 totals 13 residues. CDR3 amino acids: CAFSGLSYNEQFF.

According to its frequency, this clonotype is large. The V and J genes are TRBV29-1 and TRBJ2-3; TCRdb proposes TRBD1, but this gene call is untestable without DNA. This CDR3 contains 13 residues. Looked up from germline, CDR1 is SQVTM and CDR2 is ANQGSEA. This CDR3 reads CSGDDRGTDTQYF.

According to its frequency, this clonotype is medium-sized. V usage is TRBV20-1 and J usage is TRBJ2-5; no DNA is available, so the TRBD1 call from TCRdb remains unchecked. CDR1 DFQATT and CDR2 SNEGSKA come from the germline V gene (reference sequence). CDR3 size: 11 residues. The chain's CDR3 is CSATGGETQYF.

By frequency, this clonotype is medium-sized. The genes are TRBV20-1 and TRBJ2-1; TCRdb lists TRBD2, though no DNA is available to test this call. CDR1 is DFQATT, CDR2 SNEGSKA, per germline (reference sequence). This CDR3 spans 15 amino acids. CDR3: CSALTLRLADNEQFF.

J is TRBJ1-4 and V is TRBV20-1. CDR3 length: 13 amino acids. The germline CDR1 and CDR2 sequences are DFQATT and SNEGSKA (reference sequence). The CDR3 sequence is CSAKTRQSEKLFF.

Considering frequency, this clonotype is medium-sized. The CDR3 sequence: CASSQRGGSYNEQFF. The rearrangement uses TRBV4-3 and TRBJ2-1; TCRdb proposes TRBD2, but this gene call is untestable without DNA. From germline, CDR1 is LGHNA and CDR2 YSLEER. This CDR3 spans 15 amino acids.

This clonotype is deemed medium-sized by its frequency. CDR3 amino acids: CASSIVQPNQPQHF. The chain has TRBV19 and TRBJ1-5. The germline V gene has CDR1 LNHDA and CDR2 SQIVND (reference sequence). The CDR3 runs to 14 residues.

This clonotype shows up as medium-sized by frequency. The V gene is TRBV7-9, the J gene TRBJ2-3; TCRdb selects TRBD2, and the lack of DNA leaves this call unchecked. The CDR3 has 18 residues. Germline loops: CDR1 SEHNR, CDR2 FQNEAQ (reference sequence). CDR3: CASSLPPRLAGLRDTQYF.

This clonotype is labeled medium-sized based on frequency. The chain carries TRBV19 and TRBJ1-2; the TCRdb call, TRBD1, lacks DNA for checking. CDR3 length equals 13 residues. Germline assignment: CDR1 LNHDA and CDR2 SQIVND (reference sequence). CDR3 sequence: CASSPPLNYGYTF.

The chain recombines TRBV6-6 with TRBJ2-1; with no DNA, the TCRdb D assignment of TRBD2 cannot be verified. Germline assignment: CDR1 MNHNY and CDR2 SVGAGI (reference sequence). This CDR3 region has 19 residues. CDR3 sequence: CASTEWASGGALSYNEQFF.

This clonotype is deemed medium-sized (0.01 to 0.1%) by its frequency. This chain uses TRBV6-6 with TRBJ1-1; TCRdb's D call, TRBD1, is unchecked because there is no DNA. Germline loops: CDR1 MNHNY, CDR2 SVGAGI (reference sequence). The CDR3 is 15 amino acids. CDR3 region: CASCLGQGRNTEAFF.

Measured by frequency, this clonotype is medium-sized. The chain has TRBV6-2 or TRBV6-3 and TRBJ1-5. The CDR3 is 13 amino acids. Germline assignment: CDR1 MNHEY and CDR2 SVGEGT. The CDR3 reads CASSYNSNQPQHF.

This clonotype counts as medium-sized by frequency. The chain couples TRBV12-3 or TRBV12-4 to TRBJ1-1. This CDR3 region has 14 residues. This CDR3 reads CASSAPRVGTEAFF.

The genes are TRBV20-1 and TRBJ2-1; lacking DNA, the TRBD1 call made by TCRdb goes unchecked. This CDR3 region has 12 residues. Germline CDR1 and CDR2: DFQATT and SNEGSKA (reference sequence). The CDR3 here is CSARGLGSEQFF.

This clonotype is classed as medium-sized (0.01 to 0.1%) by frequency. This sequence joins TRBV19 and TRBJ1-1. The CDR3 contains 16 residues. The germline V gene encodes CDR1 LNHDA and CDR2 SQIVND (reference sequence). This CDR3 reads CASSSHPSWLNTEAFF. Full variable domain (remainder filled in from reference TRBV19 and TRBJ1-1): DGGITQSPKYLFRKEGQNVTLSCEQNLNHDAMYWYRQDPGQGLRLIYYSQIVNDFQKGDIAEGYSVSREKKESFPLTVTSAQKNPTAFYLCASSSHPSWLNTEAFFGQGTRLTVV.

This clonotype shows up as large (0.1 to 1%) by frequency. This sequence joins TRBV6-1 and TRBJ1-5; TCRdb calls TRBD1, which cannot be checked without DNA. This CDR3 is 15 amino acids long. Germline V gene sequence: CDR1 MNHNS, CDR2 SASEGT. This CDR3 reads CASSERGQGHQPQHF.

According to its frequency, this clonotype is medium-sized. This chain links TRBV6-2 or TRBV6-3 with TRBJ2-7; TCRdb indicates TRBD1, and absent DNA this call remains unverified. This CDR3 region has 14 residues. The germline gives CDR1 MNHEY, CDR2 SVGEGT. CDR3 in amino acids: CASISRGPTYEQYF.